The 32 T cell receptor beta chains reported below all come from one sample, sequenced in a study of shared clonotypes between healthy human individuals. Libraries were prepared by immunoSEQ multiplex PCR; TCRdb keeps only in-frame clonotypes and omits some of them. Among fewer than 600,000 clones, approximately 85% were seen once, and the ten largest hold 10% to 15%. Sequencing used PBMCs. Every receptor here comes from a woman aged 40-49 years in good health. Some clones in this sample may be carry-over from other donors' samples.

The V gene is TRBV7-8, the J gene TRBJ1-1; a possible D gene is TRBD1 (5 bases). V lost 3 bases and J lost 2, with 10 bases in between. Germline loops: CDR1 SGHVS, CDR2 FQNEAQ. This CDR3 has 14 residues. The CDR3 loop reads CASSLTEPNTEAFF. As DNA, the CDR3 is TGTGCCAGCAGCTTGACAGAGCCAAACACTGAAGCTTTCTTT.

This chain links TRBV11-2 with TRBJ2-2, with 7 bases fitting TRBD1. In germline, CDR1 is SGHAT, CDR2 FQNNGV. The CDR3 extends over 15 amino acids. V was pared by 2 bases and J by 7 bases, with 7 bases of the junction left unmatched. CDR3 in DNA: TGTGCCAGCAGCTTATCGGGGACAGAGAACGGGGAGCTGTTTTTT. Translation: CASSLSGTENGELFF. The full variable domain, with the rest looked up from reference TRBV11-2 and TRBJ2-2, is EAGVAQSPRYKIIEKRQSVAFWCNPISGHATLYWYQQILGQGPKLLIQFQNNGVVDDSQLPKDRFSAERLKGVDSTLKIQPAKLEDSAVYLCASSLSGTENGELFFGEGSRLTVL.

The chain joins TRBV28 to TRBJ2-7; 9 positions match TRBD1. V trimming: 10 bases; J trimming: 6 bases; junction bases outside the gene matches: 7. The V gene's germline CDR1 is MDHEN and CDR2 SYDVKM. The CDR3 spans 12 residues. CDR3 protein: CATGTGSVEQYF. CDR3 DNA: TGTGCCACCGGGACAGGGTCGGTCGAGCAGTACTTC.

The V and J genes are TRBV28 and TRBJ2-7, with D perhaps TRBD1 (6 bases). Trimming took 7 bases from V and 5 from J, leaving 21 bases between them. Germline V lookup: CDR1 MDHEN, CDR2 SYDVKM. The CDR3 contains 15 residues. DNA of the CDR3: TGTGCCAGCACCCCCCGGACCGGGACACACAACGAGCAGTACTTC. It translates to CASTPRTGTHNEQYF.

CDR3 loop: CASSDEDTEAFF. CDR3 nucleotide sequence: TGCGCCAGCAGTGATGAAGACACTGAAGCTTTCTTT. The chain is built from TRBV10-1 and TRBJ1-1; D gene uncertain. Germline CDR1 reads WNHNN; CDR2 reads SYGVQD (reference sequence). The CDR3 is 12 amino acids. Trimming took 3 bases from V and 3 from J, leaving 5 bases between them.

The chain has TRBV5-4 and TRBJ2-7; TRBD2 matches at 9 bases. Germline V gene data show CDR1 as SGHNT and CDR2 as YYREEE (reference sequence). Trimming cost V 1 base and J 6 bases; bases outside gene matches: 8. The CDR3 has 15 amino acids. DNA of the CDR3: TGTGCCAGCAGCTTGTCCGGGACTAGCCCCTCCGAGCAGTACTTC. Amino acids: CASSLSGTSPSEQYF.

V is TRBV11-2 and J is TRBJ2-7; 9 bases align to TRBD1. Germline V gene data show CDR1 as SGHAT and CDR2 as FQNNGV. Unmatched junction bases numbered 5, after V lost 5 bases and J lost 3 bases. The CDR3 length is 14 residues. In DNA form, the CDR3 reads TGTGCCAGCAGCATTCTGACAGGGGGCTACGAGCAGTACTTC. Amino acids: CASSILTGGYEQYF. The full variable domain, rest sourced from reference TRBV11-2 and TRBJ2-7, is EAGVAQSPRYKIIEKRQSVAFWCNPISGHATLYWYQQILGQGPKLLIQFQNNGVVDDSQLPKDRFSAERLKGVDSTLKIQPAKLEDSAVYLCASSILTGGYEQYFGPGTRLTVT.

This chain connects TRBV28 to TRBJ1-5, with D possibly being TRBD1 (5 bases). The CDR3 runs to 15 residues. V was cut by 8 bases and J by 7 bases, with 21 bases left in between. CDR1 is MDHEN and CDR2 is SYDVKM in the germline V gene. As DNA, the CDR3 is TGTGCCAGCTCCCCTCTCCCGGGACCAGGGCAGCCCCAGCATTTT. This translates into CASSPLPGPGQPQHF. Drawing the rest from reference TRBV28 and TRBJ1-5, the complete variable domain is DVKVTQSSRYLVKRTGEKVFLECVQDMDHENMFWYRQDPGLGLRLIYFSYDVKMKEKGDIPEGYSVSREKKERFSLILESASTNQTSMYLCASSPLPGPGQPQHFGDGTRLSIL.

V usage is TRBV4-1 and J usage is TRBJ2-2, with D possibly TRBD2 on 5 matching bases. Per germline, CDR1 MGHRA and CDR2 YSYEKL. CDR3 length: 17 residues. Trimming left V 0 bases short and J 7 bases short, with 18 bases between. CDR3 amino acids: CASSQEQRSLGIGELFF. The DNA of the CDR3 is TGCGCCAGCAGCCAAGAGCAGCGGAGCTTAGGGATCGGGGAGCTGTTTTTT.

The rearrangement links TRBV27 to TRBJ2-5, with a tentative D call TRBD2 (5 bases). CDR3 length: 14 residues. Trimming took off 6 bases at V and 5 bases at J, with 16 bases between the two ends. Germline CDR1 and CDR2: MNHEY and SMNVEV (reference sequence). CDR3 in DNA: TGTGCCAGCAGCCCCGGGGTAGTATGGGAGACCCAGTACTTC. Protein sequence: CASSPGVVWETQYF.

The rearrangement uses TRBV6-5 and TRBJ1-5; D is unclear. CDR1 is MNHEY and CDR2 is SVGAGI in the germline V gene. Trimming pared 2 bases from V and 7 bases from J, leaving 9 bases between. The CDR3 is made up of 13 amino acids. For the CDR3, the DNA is TGTGCCAGCAGTTACGGGTGGAAACAGCCCCAGCATTTT. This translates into CASSYGWKQPQHF.

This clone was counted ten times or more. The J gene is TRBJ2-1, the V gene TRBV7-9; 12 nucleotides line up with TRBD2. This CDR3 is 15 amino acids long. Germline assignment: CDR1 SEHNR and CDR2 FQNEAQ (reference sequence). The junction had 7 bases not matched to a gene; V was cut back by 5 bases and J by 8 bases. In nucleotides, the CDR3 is TGTGCCAGCAGCCAAGCTAGCGGGAGGGTCGATGAGCAGTTCTTC. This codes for CASSQASGRVDEQFF.

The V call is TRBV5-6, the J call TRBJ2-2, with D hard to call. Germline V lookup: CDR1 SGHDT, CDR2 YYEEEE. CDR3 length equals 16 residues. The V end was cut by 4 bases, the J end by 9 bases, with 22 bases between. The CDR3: CASSADPTVLWRELFF. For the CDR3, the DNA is TGTGCCAGCAGCGCCGATCCCACGGTCTTGTGGCGGGAGCTGTTTTTT.

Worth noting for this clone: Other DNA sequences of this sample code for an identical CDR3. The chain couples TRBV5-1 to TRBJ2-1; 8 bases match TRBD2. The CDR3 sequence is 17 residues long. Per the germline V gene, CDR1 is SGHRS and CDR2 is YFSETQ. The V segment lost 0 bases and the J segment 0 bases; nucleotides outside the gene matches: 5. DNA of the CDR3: TGCGCCAGCAGCTTGGTTTCCAGCGGGAGCTCCTACAATGAGCAGTTCTTC. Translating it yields CASSLVSSGSSYNEQFF.

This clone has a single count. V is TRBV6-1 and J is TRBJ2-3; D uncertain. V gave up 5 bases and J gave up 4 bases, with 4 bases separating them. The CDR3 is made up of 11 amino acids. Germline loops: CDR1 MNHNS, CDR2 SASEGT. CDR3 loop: CASSRADTQYF. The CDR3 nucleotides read TGTGCCAGCAGTCGGGCAGATACGCAGTATTTT.

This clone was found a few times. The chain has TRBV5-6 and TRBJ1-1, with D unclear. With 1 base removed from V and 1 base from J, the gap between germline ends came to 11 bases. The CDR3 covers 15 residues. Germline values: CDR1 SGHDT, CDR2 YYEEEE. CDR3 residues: CASSLSSDGNTEAFF. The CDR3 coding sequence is TGTGCCAGCAGCTTGTCCTCGGACGGGAACACTGAAGCTTTCTTT.

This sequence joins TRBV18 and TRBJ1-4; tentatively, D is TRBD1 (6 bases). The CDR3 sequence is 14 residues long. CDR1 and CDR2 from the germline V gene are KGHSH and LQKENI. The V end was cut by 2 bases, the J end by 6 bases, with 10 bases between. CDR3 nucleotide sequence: TGTGCCAGCTCACCATCACAGGGTGATGAAAAACTGTTTTTT. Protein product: CASSPSQGDEKLFF.

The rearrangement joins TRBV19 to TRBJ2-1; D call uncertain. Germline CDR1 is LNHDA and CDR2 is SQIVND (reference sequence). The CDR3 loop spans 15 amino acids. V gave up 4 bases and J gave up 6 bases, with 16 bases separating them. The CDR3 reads CASSRGYPSINEQFF. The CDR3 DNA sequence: TGTGCCAGTAGTAGGGGATACCCCTCGATCAATGAGCAGTTCTTC.

CDR3 DNA: TGTGCCAGCAGCTTAATAGGGACAGGGGGCTACGAGCAGTACTTC. Residues: CASSLIGTGGYEQYF. The chain recombines TRBV7-8 with TRBJ2-7; 11 bases are shared with TRBD1. With 2 bases clipped from V and 3 bases from J, the junction kept 3 bases outside the gene matches. This CDR3 is 15 amino acids long. Per germline, CDR1 SGHVS and CDR2 FQNEAQ.

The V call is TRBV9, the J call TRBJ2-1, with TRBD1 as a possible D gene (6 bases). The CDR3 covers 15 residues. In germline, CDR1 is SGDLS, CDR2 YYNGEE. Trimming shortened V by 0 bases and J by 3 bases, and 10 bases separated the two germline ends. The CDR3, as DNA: TGTGCCAGCAGCGTAGGTCAGGGGTACTACAATGAGCAGTTCTTC. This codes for CASSVGQGYYNEQFF.

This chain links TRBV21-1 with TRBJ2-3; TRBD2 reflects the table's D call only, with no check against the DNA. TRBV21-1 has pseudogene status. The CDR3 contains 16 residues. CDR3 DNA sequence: TGTGCCAGCAGCAAGCCTAGCGGGCCTAGCACAGATACGCAGTATTTT. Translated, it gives CASSKPSGPSTDTQYF.

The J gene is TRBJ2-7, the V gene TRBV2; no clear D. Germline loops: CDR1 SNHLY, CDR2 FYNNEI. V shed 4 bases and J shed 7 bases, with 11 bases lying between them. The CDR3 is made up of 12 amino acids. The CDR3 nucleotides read TGTGCCAGCAGTGCCGACTTTGGGGAGCAGTACTTC. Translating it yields CASSADFGEQYF.

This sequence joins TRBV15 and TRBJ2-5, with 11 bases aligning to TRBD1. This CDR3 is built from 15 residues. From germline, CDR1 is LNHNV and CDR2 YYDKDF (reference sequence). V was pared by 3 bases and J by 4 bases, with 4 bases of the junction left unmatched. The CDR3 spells CATSRGDRGTETQYF. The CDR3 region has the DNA TGTGCCACCAGCAGGGGGGACAGGGGGACAGAGACCCAGTACTTC.

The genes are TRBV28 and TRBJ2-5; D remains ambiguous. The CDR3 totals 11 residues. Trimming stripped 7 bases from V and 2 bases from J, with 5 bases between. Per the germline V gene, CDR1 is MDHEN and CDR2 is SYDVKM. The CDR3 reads CASTQQETQYF. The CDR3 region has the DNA TGTGCCAGCACCCAACAAGAGACCCAGTACTTC.

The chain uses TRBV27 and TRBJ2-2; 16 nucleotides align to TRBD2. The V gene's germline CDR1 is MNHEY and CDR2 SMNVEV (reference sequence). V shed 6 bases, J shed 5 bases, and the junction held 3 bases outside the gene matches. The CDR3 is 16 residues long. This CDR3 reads CASRGLAGGPTGELFF. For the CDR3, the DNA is TGTGCCAGCAGGGGACTAGCGGGAGGGCCAACCGGGGAGCTGTTTTTT.

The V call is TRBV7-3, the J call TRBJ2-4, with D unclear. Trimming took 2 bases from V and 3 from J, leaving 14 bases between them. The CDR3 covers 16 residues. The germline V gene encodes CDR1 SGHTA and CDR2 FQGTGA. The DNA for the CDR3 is TGTGCCAGCAGCTTACGTGGACGGAGAAACAAAAACATTCAGTACTTC. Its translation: CASSLRGRRNKNIQYF.

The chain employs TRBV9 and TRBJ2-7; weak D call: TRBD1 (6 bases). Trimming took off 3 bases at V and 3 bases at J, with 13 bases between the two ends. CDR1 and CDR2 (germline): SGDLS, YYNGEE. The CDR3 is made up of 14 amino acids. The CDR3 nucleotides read TGTGCCAGCAGCGCCCGACAGGAGAACTACGAGCAGTACTTC. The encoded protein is CASSARQENYEQYF. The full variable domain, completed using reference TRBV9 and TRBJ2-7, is DSGVTQTPKHLITATGQRVTLRCSPRSGDLSVYWYQQSLDQGLQFLIQYYNGEERAKGNILERFSAQQFPDLHSELNLSSLELGDSALYFCASSARQENYEQYFGPGTRLTVT.

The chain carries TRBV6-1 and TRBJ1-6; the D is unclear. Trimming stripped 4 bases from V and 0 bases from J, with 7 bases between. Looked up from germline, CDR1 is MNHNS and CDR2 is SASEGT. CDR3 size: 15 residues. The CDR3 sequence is CASSGDSSYNSPLHF. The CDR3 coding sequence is TGTGCCAGCAGTGGGGATAGCTCCTATAATTCACCCCTCCACTTT.

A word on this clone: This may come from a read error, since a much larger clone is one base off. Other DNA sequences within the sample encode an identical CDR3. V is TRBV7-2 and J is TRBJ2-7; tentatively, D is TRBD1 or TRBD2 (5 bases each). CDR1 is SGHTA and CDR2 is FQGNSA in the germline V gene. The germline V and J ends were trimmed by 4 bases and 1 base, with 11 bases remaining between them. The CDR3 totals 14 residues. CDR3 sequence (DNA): TGTGCCAGCAGCTCCCGGGACGGGTCCTACGAGCAGTACTTC. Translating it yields CASSSRDGSYEQYF.

CDR3 in amino acids: CASSLRGFSGNTIYF. CDR3 DNA sequence: TGTGCCAGCAGCTTAAGGGGATTCTCTGGAAACACCATATATTTT. This chain links TRBV11-2 with TRBJ1-3; D possibly corresponds to TRBD1 (5 bases). The CDR3 runs to 15 residues. V was shortened by 2 bases and J by 0 bases, with 8 bases between the two germline ends. Per the germline V gene, CDR1 is SGHAT and CDR2 is FQNNGV.

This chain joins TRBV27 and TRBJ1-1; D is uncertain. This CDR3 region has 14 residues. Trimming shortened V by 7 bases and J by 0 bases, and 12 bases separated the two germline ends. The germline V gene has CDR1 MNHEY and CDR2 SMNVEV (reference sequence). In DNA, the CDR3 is TGTGCCAGCACCTTACTAAAGATGAACACTGAAGCTTTCTTT. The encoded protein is CASTLLKMNTEAFF.

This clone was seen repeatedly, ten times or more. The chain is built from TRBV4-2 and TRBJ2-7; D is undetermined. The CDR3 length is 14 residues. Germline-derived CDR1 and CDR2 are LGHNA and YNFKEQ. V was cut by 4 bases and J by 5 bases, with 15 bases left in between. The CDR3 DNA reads TGTGCCAGCAGCCCCCCCGCCCCGTGGGACGAGCAGTACTTC. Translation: CASSPPAPWDEQYF.